This is a list of T cell receptor beta chains from one sample in a study of neurological immune-mediated disorders. Via MiXCR, TCRdb re-called the 5' RACE reads, giving one row per CDR3 protein. The table lists approximately 74,000 distinct CDR3 sequences, 5.2% of them singletons. Sequenced sample: PBMCs. The receptors originated from a man aged 18 to 29 with multiple sclerosis. Both conserved end residues are part of each CDR3. D genes are given only for firm matches. Size is stated for part of the rows, as once, few or many counts, or as a class when the clone is expanded.

>TRBJ2-1|TRBV20-1|TRBD2|many
CSAREPGGRRYNEQFF
TGCAGTGCTAGGGAACCCGGCGGGAGGAGATACAATGAGCAGTTCTTC
>TRBJ2-6|TRBV5-1|NA|many
CASSPGESGANVLTF
TGCGCCAGCAGCCCAGGGGAATCTGGGGCCAACGTCCTGACTTTC
>TRBJ1-5|TRBV4-1|NA|few
CASSHTGRGQPQNF
TGCGCCAGCAGCCATACAGGGAGAGGTCAGCCCCAGAATTTT
>TRBJ2-3|TRBV5-1|TRBD1|many
CASSLAGQGSTDTQYF
TGCGCCAGCAGCTTGGCGGGACAGGGAAGCACAGATACGCAGTATTTT
>TRBJ2-1|TRBV20-1|TRBD2|many
CSAPLRGAYNEQFF
TGCAGTGCCCCCCTACGGGGGGCCTACAATGAGCAGTTCTTC
>TRBJ2-1|TRBV20-1|TRBD2|many
CSARRTSGGSYNEQFF
TGCAGTGCTCGTCGGACTAGCGGGGGCTCCTACAATGAGCAGTTCTTC
>TRBJ2-1|TRBV7-6|NA|many
CASSLERASEQFF
TGTGCCAGCAGCTTAGAGAGGGCGAGTGAGCAGTTCTTC
>TRBJ2-7|TRBV27|TRBD2|NA
CATQIAGGPYEQYF
TGTGCCACCCAAATAGCGGGGGGCCCCTACGAGCAGTACTTC
>TRBJ2-6|TRBV9|NA|NA
CASSVASGSGAKVLTF
TGTGCCAGCAGCGTAGCATCTGGTTCTGGGGCCAAAGTCCTGACTTTC
>TRBJ2-7|TRBV5-1|TRBD2|many
CASSLALAGVYEQYF
TGCGCCAGCAGCTTGGCACTAGCGGGTGTCTACGAGCAGTACTTC
>TRBJ1-2|TRBV27|TRBD1|many
CASGLTGGRGYTF
TGTGCCAGCGGATTGACAGGGGGGCGAGGCTACACCTTC
>TRBJ2-3|TRBV3-1|TRBD1|many
CASSQDGTGGTDTQYF
TGTGCCAGCAGCCAAGATGGGACAGGGGGCACAGATACGCAGTATTTT
>TRBJ2-5|TRBV20-1|NA|many
CSAARTVWGQETQYF
TGCAGTGCCGCCCGGACCGTCTGGGGCCAAGAGACCCAGTACTTC
>TRBJ1-6|TRBV5-1|NA|many
CASSLDGGLYGSPLHF
TGCGCCAGCAGCTTAGACGGCGGTCTATATGGTTCACCCCTCCACTTT
>TRBJ1-5|TRBV27|NA|NA
CASSLAGRNQPQNF
TGTGCCAGCAGTTTGGCAGGGCGCAATCAGCCCCAGAATTTT
>TRBJ2-2|TRBV10-2|NA|many
CASSVWGARRNTGELFF
TGCGCCAGCAGTGTCTGGGGGGCCCGGAGGAACACCGGGGAGCTGTTTTTT
>TRBJ1-1|TRBV7-2|NA|many
CASSPRTQLGTEAFF
TGTGCCAGCAGCCCGCGAACTCAATTGGGGACTGAAGCTTTCTTT
>TRBJ2-1|TRBV7-2|TRBD2|many
CASSFSSGGKWEQFF
TGTGCCAGCAGCTTCTCTAGCGGGGGTAAGTGGGAGCAGTTCTTC
>TRBJ2-7|TRBV20-1|NA|many
CSADQTTGPSSSYEQYF
TGCAGTGCTGACCAGACAACGGGACCCTCAAGCTCCTACGAGCAGTACTTC
>TRBJ2-2|TRBV18|NA|many
CASSPLSNADTGELFF
TGTGCCAGCTCCCCCCTGTCGAACGCTGACACCGGGGAGCTGTTTTTT
>TRBJ1-1|TRBV6-6|NA|many
CASRSTGGMNTEAFF
TGTGCCAGCAGAAGTACAGGAGGCATGAACACTGAAGCTTTCTTT
>TRBJ2-1|TRBV29-1|TRBD1|many
CSVDRGTRIYNEQFF
TGCAGCGTAGACAGGGGGACAAGGATTTACAATGAGCAGTTCTTC
>TRBJ2-3|TRBV5-1|TRBD2|many
CASSSVAGADTQYF
TGCGCCAGCAGCTCCGTAGCGGGAGCAGATACGCAGTATTTT
>TRBJ2-3|TRBV18|NA|NA
CASSPGRDTQYF
TGTGCCAGCTCACCAGGTCGAGATACGCAGTATTTT
>TRBJ1-1|TRBV20-1|NA|many
CSAGDRVSAEAFF
TGCAGTGCTGGCGATAGGGTCTCCGCTGAAGCTTTCTTT
>TRBJ1-3|TRBV12-3/TRBV12-4|NA|NA
CASSLPPVSGKTIYF
TGTGCCAGCAGTTTACCCCCGGTATCTGGAAAAACCATATATTTT
>TRBJ2-1|TRBV28|NA|few
CASSMGKIYNEQFF
TGTGCCAGCAGTATGGGGAAGATCTACAATGAGCAGTTCTTC
>TRBJ2-1|TRBV3-1|NA|many
CASRPTSSSYNEQFF
TGTGCCAGCAGACCTACTAGCAGCTCCTACAATGAGCAGTTCTTC
>TRBJ2-5|TRBV7-2|TRBD2|many
CASSFQGLAGGETQYF
TGTGCCAGCAGCTTCCAGGGACTAGCGGGAGGGGAGACCCAGTACTTC